This T cell receptor beta chain is from a study of T cell responses to AZD1222 COVID-19 vaccine. CDR1 SQVTM and CDR2 ANQGSEA come from the germline V gene. Trimming cost V 2 bases and J 8 bases, with 12 bases left between them. There are 12 residues in the CDR3. Sequenced by immunoSEQ multiplex PCR; TCRdb stores in-frame clones only, minus some. This sample carries under 300,000 clones, just over 90% of them seen once, and the ten largest clones take around 0.6%. The sample consisted of peripheral blood, taken on day 0 of AZD1222 vaccination. The J gene is TRBJ1-2, the V gene TRBV29-1; a weak D match, TRBD1 (6 bases). The receptor comes from an adult in good health. The CDR3 DNA reads as TGCAGCGTTGAAAAGGGACAAGGCGGCTACACCTTC. Amino acid sequence: CSVEKGQGGYTF.